Below are 2 T cell receptor beta chains sequenced from a single sample in a study of T cell changes during pregnancy in multiple sclerosis. Profiled with immunoSEQ multiplex PCR; TCRdb holds only in-frame clones, not every one. This table holds about 75,000 clones, over 80% found once. Sequences were derived from CD4+ T cells from peripheral blood mononuclear cells, sampled before pregnancy. These receptors were taken from a female donor with multiple sclerosis, enrolled in a pregnancy study.

The chain is built from TRBV6-1 and TRBJ1-1; 8 bases align to TRBD1. This CDR3 contains 14 residues. The V and J ends lost 5 bases and 4 bases, in that order; junction bases with no gene match: 6. Per the germline V gene, CDR1 is MNHNS and CDR2 is SASEGT. CDR3 sequence: CASSPGGAPTEAFF. The DNA for the CDR3 is TGTGCCAGCAGTCCAGGGGGCGCCCCCACTGAAGCTTTCTTT.

V gene TRBV7-9 combines with J gene TRBJ2-7, with 7 bases fitting TRBD1. Germline V lookup: CDR1 SEHNR, CDR2 FQNEAQ (reference sequence). Unmatched junction bases numbered 12, after V lost 1 base and J lost 6 bases. The CDR3 has 16 residues. The CDR3 DNA is TGTGCCAGCAGCTTAGTCGGAGGACAGGACCGATTCGAGCAGTACTTC. As protein: CASSLVGGQDRFEQYF.